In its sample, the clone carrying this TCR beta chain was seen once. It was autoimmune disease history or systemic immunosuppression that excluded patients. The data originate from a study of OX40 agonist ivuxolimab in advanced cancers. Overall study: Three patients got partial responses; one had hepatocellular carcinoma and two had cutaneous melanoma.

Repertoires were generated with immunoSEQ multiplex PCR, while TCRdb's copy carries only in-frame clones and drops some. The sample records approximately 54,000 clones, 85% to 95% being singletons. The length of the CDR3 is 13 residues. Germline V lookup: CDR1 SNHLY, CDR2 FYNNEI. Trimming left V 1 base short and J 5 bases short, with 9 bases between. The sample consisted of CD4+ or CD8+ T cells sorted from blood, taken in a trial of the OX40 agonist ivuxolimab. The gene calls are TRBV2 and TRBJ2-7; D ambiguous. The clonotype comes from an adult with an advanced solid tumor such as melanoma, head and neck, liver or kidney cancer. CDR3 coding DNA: TGTGCCAGCAGTGAAGGAGTTGGCCACGAGCAGTACTTC. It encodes CASSEGVGHEQYF.